These T cell receptor beta chains were read from a single sample in a study of blood T cell repertoires in COVID-19. Only in-frame clones appear in the TCRdb table, and some are missing; sequencing was by immunoSEQ multiplex PCR. The sample records 150,000 to 200,000 clones, roughly 76% being singletons. Sequenced sample: peripheral blood. Receptor source: a woman older than 75 with COVID-19, enrolled during active disease. Each CDR3 is given with its conserved first and last residue. D genes are given only for firm matches. Only part of the rows carry a size: once, few, many, or a class if the clone is expanded.

V	length	J	D	size	CDR3	DNA
TRBV27	14	TRBJ2-5	TRBD2	.	CASSSISGRETQYF	TGTGCCAGCAGTTCGATAAGCGGGAGAGAGACCCAGTACTTC
TRBV11-3	16	TRBJ2-5	TRBD2	.	CASSLDFPAGEETQYF	TGTGCCAGCAGCTTAGATTTCCCAGCGGGAGAAGAGACCCAGTACTTC
TRBV28	15	TRBJ2-5	.	.	CASSLVGAGEETQYF	TGTGCCAGCAGCCTAGTGGGGGCCGGGGAAGAGACCCAGTACTTC
TRBV25-1	13	TRBJ2-1	.	many	CASSVGQLNEQFF	TGTGCCAGCAGTGTTGGACAGCTCAATGAGCAGTTCTTC
TRBV28	15	TRBJ2-3	TRBD1	.	CASSLSTGGRNTQYF	TGTGCCAGCAGTTTATCCACAGGGGGAAGGAATACGCAGTATTTT
TRBV7-8	14	TRBJ2-2	.	.	CASSALPGAGELFF	TGTGCCAGCAGCGCTTTACCGGGAGCCGGGGAGCTGTTTTTT
TRBV3-1/TRBV3-2	13	TRBJ2-7	.	.	CASSQGGYNEQYF	TGTGCCAGCAGCCAAGGAGGGTATAACGAGCAGTACTTC
TRBV5-8	15	TRBJ2-5	.	.	CASSVIRVSQETQYF	TGTGCCAGCAGCGTAATACGGGTGTCTCAAGAGACCCAGTACTTC
TRBV5-4	15	TRBJ2-3	TRBD1	.	CASSLVTGGGDTQYF	TGTGCCAGCAGCTTGGTGACAGGGGGCGGAGATACGCAGTATTTT
TRBV19	16	TRBJ2-5	.	few	CASSIGGSGDIETQYF	TGTGCCAGTAGTATAGGTGGTAGCGGAGACATCGAGACCCAGTACTTC
TRBV4-1	17	TRBJ1-2	TRBD1	.	CASSQTRGQGSTYGYTF	TGCGCCAGCAGCCAAACGCGCGGACAGGGGAGTACCTATGGCTACACCTTC
TRBV27	14	TRBJ1-4	.	.	CASSLVAREEKLFF	TGTGCCAGCAGTTTAGTTGCTAGGGAGGAAAAACTGTTTTTT
TRBV5-6	17	TRBJ2-2	.	.	CASTELPGGASTGELFF	TGTGCCAGCACCGAACTTCCCGGGGGTGCTAGCACCGGGGAGCTGTTTTTT
TRBV29-1	12	TRBJ2-3	.	.	CSVAQNADTQYF	TGCAGCGTCGCCCAGAATGCAGATACGCAGTATTTT
TRBV2	14	TRBJ2-1	TRBD2	.	CASRKGLAGDEQFF	TGTGCCAGCCGAAAGGGTTTAGCGGGAGATGAGCAGTTCTTC
TRBV6-5	14	TRBJ1-5	.	.	CASKVPGSNQPQHF	TGTGCCAGCAAAGTCCCAGGAAGCAATCAGCCCCAGCATTTT
TRBV7-8	17	TRBJ1-6	.	.	CASSLGPHSGEWTPLHF	TGTGCCAGCAGCTTAGGCCCCCATTCGGGGGAATGGACACCCCTCCACTTT
TRBV24-1	18	TRBJ2-3	.	.	CATSDTPGSSGITDTQYF	TGTGCCACCAGTGATACCCCGGGATCCAGCGGTATCACAGATACGCAGTATTTT
TRBV29-1	12	TRBJ1-1	.	.	CSGSSPGVEAFF	TGCAGCGGTTCTTCCCCAGGGGTCGAAGCTTTCTTT
TRBV5-4	14	TRBJ1-1	TRBD1	once	CASSIPGQGIRAFF	TGTGCCAGCAGCATACCGGGACAGGGCATCAGAGCTTTCTTT
TRBV5-6	15	TRBJ2-7	.	.	CASSLSQGLYYEQYF	TGTGCCAGCAGCTTGTCGCAGGGTCTGTACTACGAGCAGTACTTC
TRBV6-5	13	TRBJ1-5	TRBD1	.	CASSYGQGQPQHF	TGTGCCAGCAGTTACGGACAGGGTCAGCCCCAGCATTTT
TRBV4-2	16	TRBJ1-6	.	few	CASSQSQTVRNSPLHF	TGTGCCAGCAGCCAGAGCCAAACGGTTCGTAATTCACCCCTCCACTTT
TRBV5-1	14	TRBJ2-7	.	.	CASSLDAGDYEQYF	TGCGCCAGCAGCTTGGATGCAGGGGACTACGAGCAGTACTTC
TRBV25-1	13	TRBJ1-1	TRBD1	.	CASGQGPNTEAFF	TGTGCCAGCGGACAGGGACCGAACACTGAAGCTTTCTTT
TRBV3-1/TRBV3-2	13	TRBJ1-1	TRBD1	few	CASSRPPGGEAFF	TGTGCCAGCAGCCGGCCCCCAGGGGGGGAAGCTTTCTTT
TRBV5-8	15	TRBJ2-5	.	.	CASSLGTGLQETQYF	TGTGCCAGCAGCTTGGGTACAGGCCTACAAGAGACCCAGTACTTC
TRBV5-5	14	TRBJ1-2	TRBD1	.	CASSLDRGSNGYTF	TGTGCCAGCAGCTTGGACAGGGGTTCGAATGGCTACACCTTC
TRBV20-1	10	TRBJ2-1	.	.	CSARVVEQFF	TGCAGTGCTAGGGTAGTTGAGCAGTTCTTC
TRBV2	12	TRBJ2-7	.	.	CASSREPYEQYF	TGTGCCAGCAGTCGCGAGCCCTACGAGCAGTACTTC
TRBV5-8	15	TRBJ1-5	TRBD1	.	CASSPGTGSNQPQHF	TGTGCCAGCAGCCCTGGGACAGGGAGCAATCAGCCCCAGCATTTT
TRBV3-1/TRBV3-2	15	TRBJ2-1	.	.	CASSQYGGGGNEQFF	TGTGCCAGCAGTCAATATGGGGGGGGCGGGAATGAGCAGTTCTTC
TRBV20-1	14	TRBJ2-3	TRBD2	.	CSASFAGGPDTQYF	TGCAGTGCTAGTTTTGCGGGAGGCCCAGATACGCAGTATTTT